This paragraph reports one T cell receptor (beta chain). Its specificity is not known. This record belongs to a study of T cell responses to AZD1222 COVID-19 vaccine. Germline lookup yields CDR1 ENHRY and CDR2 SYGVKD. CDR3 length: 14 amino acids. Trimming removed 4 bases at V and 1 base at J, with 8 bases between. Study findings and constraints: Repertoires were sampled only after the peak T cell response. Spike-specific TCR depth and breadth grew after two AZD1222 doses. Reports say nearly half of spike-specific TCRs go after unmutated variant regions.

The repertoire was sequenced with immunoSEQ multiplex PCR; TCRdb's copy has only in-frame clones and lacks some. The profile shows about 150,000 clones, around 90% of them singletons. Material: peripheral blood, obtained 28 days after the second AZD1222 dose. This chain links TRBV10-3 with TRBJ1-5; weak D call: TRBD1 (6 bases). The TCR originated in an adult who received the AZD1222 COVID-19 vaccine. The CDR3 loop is CAISGQESNQPQHF. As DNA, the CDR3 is TGTGCCATCAGTGGACAGGAAAGCAATCAGCCCCAGCATTTT.